These 5 T cell receptor beta chains were sequenced from one sample in a study of beta chain features in type 1 diabetes. No antigens are known for them. Study findings and constraints: Moderately but significantly shorter TCRB CDR3s were found in Type 1 diabetes patients in all four CD4+ subsets.

Expressed TCRB transcripts were sequenced because the entire RNA isolate underwent reverse transcription. Clones were sequenced by immunoSEQ multiplex PCR, and TCRdb holds only the in-frame ones, with some missing. The sample lists hundreds of thousands of clones; under 15% were seen once. The specimen sequenced was naive CD4+ T cells from blood. The receptors were gathered from a man aged 18 to 29 with type 1 diabetes.

This clone was recorded a few times. V is TRBV15 and J is TRBJ2-1; D uncertain. The CDR3 covers 12 residues. Germline CDR1 reads LNHNV; CDR2 reads YYDKDF (reference sequence). Trimming removed 1 base at V and 7 bases at J, with 5 bases between. The CDR3 DNA is TGTGCCACCAGCAGAGCGAGGAATGAGCAGTTCTTC. It yields the protein CATSRARNEQFF.

The V gene is TRBV6-1, the J gene TRBJ2-5; weak D call: TRBD2 (5 bases). From germline, CDR1 is MNHNS and CDR2 SASEGT. This CDR3 has 15 amino acids. Trimming left V 7 bases short and J 4 bases short, with 19 bases between. CDR3 region: CASTPTRERGETQYF. The CDR3 DNA is TGTGCCAGCACCCCGACACGGGAACGGGGAGAGACCCAGTACTTC.

The CDR3 reads CASSTGIGYGYTF. The CDR3 DNA sequence: TGTGCCAGCTCCACAGGGATCGGCTATGGCTACACCTTC. The rearrangement links TRBV25-1 to TRBJ1-2; possibly TRBD1 for D (6 bases). V was pared by 8 bases and J by 4 bases, with 14 bases between. In germline, CDR1 is MGHDK, CDR2 SYGVNS. The CDR3 sequence is 13 residues long.

This clone was seen more than once but under ten times. As DNA, the CDR3 is TGTGCCAGCAGCTTTTTGAATGAGCAGTTCTTC. Residues: CASSFLNEQFF. V usage is TRBV5-6 and J usage is TRBJ2-1; D is unresolved. The CDR3 has 11 residues. Germline CDR1 reads SGHDT; CDR2 reads YYEEEE. Trimming stripped 2 bases from V and 7 bases from J, with 4 bases between.

V and J are TRBV10-3 and TRBJ1-1, with 8 bases aligning to TRBD1. From germline, CDR1 is ENHRY and CDR2 SYGVKD. The CDR3 length is 14 residues. The trim removed 5 bases at V and 3 bases at J, leaving 5 bases unmatched. The CDR3 DNA reads as TGTGCCATCAGTACCGGACAGGGACACACTGAAGCTTTCTTT. Its translation is CAISTGQGHTEAFF.